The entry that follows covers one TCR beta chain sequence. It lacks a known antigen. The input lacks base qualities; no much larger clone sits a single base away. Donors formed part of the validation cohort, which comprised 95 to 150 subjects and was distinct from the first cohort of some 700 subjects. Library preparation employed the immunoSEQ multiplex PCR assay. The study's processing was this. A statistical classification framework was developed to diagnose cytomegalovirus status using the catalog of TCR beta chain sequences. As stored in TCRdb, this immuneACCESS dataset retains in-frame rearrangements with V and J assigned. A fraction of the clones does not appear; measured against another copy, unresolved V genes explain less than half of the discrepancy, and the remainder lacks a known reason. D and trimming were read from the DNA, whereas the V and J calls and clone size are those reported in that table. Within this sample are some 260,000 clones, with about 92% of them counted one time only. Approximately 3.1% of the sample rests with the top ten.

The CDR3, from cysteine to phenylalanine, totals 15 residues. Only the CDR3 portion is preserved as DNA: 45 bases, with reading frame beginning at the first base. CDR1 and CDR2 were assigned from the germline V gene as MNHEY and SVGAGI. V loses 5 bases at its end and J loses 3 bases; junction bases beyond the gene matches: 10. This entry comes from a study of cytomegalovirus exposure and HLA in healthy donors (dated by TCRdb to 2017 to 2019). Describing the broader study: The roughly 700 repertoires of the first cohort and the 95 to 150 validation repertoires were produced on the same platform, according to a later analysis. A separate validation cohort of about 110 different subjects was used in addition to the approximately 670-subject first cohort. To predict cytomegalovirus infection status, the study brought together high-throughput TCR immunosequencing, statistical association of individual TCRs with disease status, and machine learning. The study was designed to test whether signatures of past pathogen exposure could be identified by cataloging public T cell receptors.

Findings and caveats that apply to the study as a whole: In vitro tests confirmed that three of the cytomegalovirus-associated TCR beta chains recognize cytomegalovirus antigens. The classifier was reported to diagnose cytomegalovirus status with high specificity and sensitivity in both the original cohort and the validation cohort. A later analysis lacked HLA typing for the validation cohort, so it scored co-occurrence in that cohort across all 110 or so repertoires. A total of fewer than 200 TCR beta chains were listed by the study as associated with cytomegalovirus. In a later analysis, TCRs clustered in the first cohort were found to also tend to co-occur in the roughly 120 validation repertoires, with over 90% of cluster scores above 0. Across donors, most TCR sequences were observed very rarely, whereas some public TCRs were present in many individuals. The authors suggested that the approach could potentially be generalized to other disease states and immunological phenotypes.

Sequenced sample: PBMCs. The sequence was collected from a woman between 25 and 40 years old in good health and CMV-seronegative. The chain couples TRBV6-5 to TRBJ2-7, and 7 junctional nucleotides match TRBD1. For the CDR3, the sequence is CASSKQGSMVYEQYF. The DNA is TGTGCCAGCAGTAAACAGGGGTCCATGGTCTACGAGCAGTACTTC.